The T cell receptor (beta chain) described here comes from a study of blood T cell repertoires in COVID-19. How the authors handled the data: Amplification of reference gene primers was used by the study to estimate nucleated cell counts. Sequencing used immunoSEQ multiplex PCR; TCRdb keeps in-frame clones, though not all of them. Clonal size and the V and J genes are those of that table, whereas D and trimming came from the DNA. The repertoire includes over 200,000 clones, 88% of them detected once, and 2% to 2.5% sits in the top ten. Trimming took 0 bases from V and 4 from J; bases not matched to a gene: 6. The germline V gene has CDR1 SGHRS and CDR2 YFSETQ. This CDR3 region has 15 residues. This study enrolled people aged roughly 18 to 90 from about 26 US geographic areas. Assignments of participants to cohorts depended upon their own reported clinical history.

The sample taken for sequencing was PBMCs or T cells enriched from blood (not recorded which). This chain links TRBV5-1 with TRBJ2-5, with TRBD1 identical over 7 bases. This TCR was sampled from a middle-aged woman with acute COVID-19. The CDR3 region has the DNA TGCGCCAGCAGCTTGGTACGAGGGGGCTCAGAGACCCAGTACTTC. Protein product: CASSLVRGGSETQYF. The variable domain in full, completed from reference TRBV5-1 and TRBJ2-5, reads KAGVTQTPRYLIKTRGQQVTLSCSPISGHRSVSWYQQTPGQGLQFLFEYFSETQRNKGNFPGRFSGRQFSNSRSEMNVSTLELGDSALYLCASSLVRGGSETQYFGPGTRLLVL.